This is a list of T cell receptor beta chains from one sample in a study of T cells in Graves' hyperthyroidism and ophthalmopathy. MiXCR was run by TCRdb on the multiplex PCR reads, yielding one entry per CDR3 protein. The sample consists of under 300,000 distinct CDR3 sequences, about 14% of them appearing once. The sequenced sample was blood. Every receptor here comes from a woman between 25 and 40 years old with Graves' hyperthyroidism that later progressed to Graves' ophthalmopathy. Both conserved end residues are part of each CDR3. Fields, in order: D gene, J gene, clone size, CDR3 length, V gene, CDR3 DNA, CDR3 protein. A D gene is named only where the DNA matches it firmly. Size tells how often a clone was seen (once, few, many) or the class of an expanded clone, and some rows leave it out.

>NA|TRBJ2-3|many|15|TRBV5-6
TGTGCCAGCAGCTTGTTACAACTTAGCACAGATACGCAGTATTTT
CASSLLQLSTDTQYF
>TRBD2|TRBJ2-2|many|16|TRBV27
TGTGCCAGCAGCCCCCTCGCGGGAGCGGGCACCGGGGAGCTGTTTTTT
CASSPLAGAGTGELFF
>TRBD2|TRBJ2-3|many|16|TRBV7-2
TGTGCCAGCAGCTTATTCCTAGCGGGGTACACAGATACGCAGTATTTT
CASSLFLAGYTDTQYF
>NA|TRBJ2-3|many|14|TRBV20-1
TGCAGTGCAATAGACCTCTGGGCCGCAGATACGCAGTATTTT
CSAIDLWAADTQYF
>NA|TRBJ2-7|many|15|TRBV6-2/TRBV6-3
TGTGCCAGCAGCCCCGCGGGCGGGCTCACTACGAAGCAGTACTTC
CASSPAGGLTTKQYF
>NA|TRBJ2-2|many|17|TRBV6-5
TGTGCCAGCAGTTACTCCCGGGTCAAAATAGGCACCGGGGAGCTGTTTTTT
CASSYSRVKIGTGELFF
>NA|TRBJ2-1|NA|15|TRBV24-1
TGTGCCACCAGTGGGGACGAGGGCGGGGAGGATGAGCAGTTCTTC
CATSGDEGGEDEQFF
>NA|TRBJ2-1|NA|13|TRBV7-2
TGTGCCAGCAGCTTCCCCGACCGGGCCTTGCAGTTCTTC
CASSFPDRALQFF
>TRBD2|TRBJ2-1|many|14|TRBV20-1
TGCAGTGCTAGTGAGGGACTAGCCTTCGATGAGCAGTTCTTC
CSASEGLAFDEQFF
>NA|TRBJ2-7|many|14|TRBV6-6
TGTGCCAGCAGTTACTCGGGGGTTTCCTACGAGCAGTACTTC
CASSYSGVSYEQYF